The 2 T cell receptor beta chains below come from one sample, sequenced in a study of blood T cell repertoires in COVID-19. Produced via immunoSEQ multiplex PCR; TCRdb's table is partial and in-frame only. This table holds 350,000 to 450,000 clones, about 89% found once. Material: peripheral blood. All receptors come from a woman between 35 and 50 years old with COVID-19, enrolled during active disease.

The V call is TRBV6-1, the J call TRBJ2-7; 9 positions agree with TRBD1. The CDR3 is 15 residues long. J gave up 2 bases and V 3 bases, and 5 bases lay outside the gene matches. Germline CDR1 reads MNHNS; CDR2 reads SASEGT. This CDR3 reads CASSDRQGVTYEQYF. The CDR3 DNA follows: TGTGCCAGCAGTGACCGACAGGGGGTTACCTACGAGCAGTACTTC.

The V gene is TRBV5-4, the J gene TRBJ1-2; D might be TRBD1 (6 bases). The CDR3 spans 14 residues. V gave up 0 bases and J gave up 4 bases, with 10 bases separating them. Germline V gives CDR1 SGHNT, CDR2 YYREEE (reference sequence). CDR3 sequence reads: CASSLDREGYGYTF. The CDR3, as DNA: TGTGCCAGCAGCTTGGACAGGGAGGGCTATGGCTACACCTTC.